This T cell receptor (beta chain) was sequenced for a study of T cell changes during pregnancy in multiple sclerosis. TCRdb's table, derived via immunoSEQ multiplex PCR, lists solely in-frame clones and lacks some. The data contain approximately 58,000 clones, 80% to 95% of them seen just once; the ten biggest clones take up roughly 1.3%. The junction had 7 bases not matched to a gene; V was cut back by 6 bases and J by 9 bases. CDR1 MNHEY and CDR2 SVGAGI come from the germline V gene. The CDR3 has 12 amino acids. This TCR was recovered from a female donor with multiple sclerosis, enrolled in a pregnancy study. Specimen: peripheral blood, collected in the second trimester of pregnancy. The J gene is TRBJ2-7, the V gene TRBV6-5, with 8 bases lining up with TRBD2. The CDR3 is CASSGGARGQYF. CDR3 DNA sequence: TGTGCCAGCAGCGGGGGGGCTAGGGGGCAGTACTTC.